Listed here are 28 T cell receptor beta chains from one sample, sequenced in a study of blood T cell repertoires in COVID-19. Profiling relied on immunoSEQ multiplex PCR, and the TCRdb table lists in-frame clones only, not all of them. This table has approximately 300,000 clones, roughly 83% appearing once. The sequencing sample was made of peripheral blood. The receptors were sampled from a woman between 50 and 59 years old with acute or convalescent COVID-19.

The chain recombines TRBV9 with TRBJ2-1; 9 positions match TRBD2. Germline CDR1 is SGDLS and CDR2 is YYNGEE. The V segment lost 4 bases and the J segment 4 bases; nucleotides outside the gene matches: 6. This CDR3 region has 15 residues. The CDR3 loop is CASSPRLAEYNEQFF. In DNA, the CDR3 is TGTGCCAGCAGCCCTAGACTAGCGGAGTACAATGAGCAGTTCTTC.

The chain combines TRBV7-9 with TRBJ1-1, with D perhaps TRBD1 (6 bases). Per the germline V gene, CDR1 is SEHNR and CDR2 is FQNEAQ (reference sequence). CDR3 length: 14 amino acids. The ends were cut back, 0 bases at V and 8 bases at J, with 13 bases in the middle. CDR3 coding DNA: TGTGCCAGCAGCTTAGCGGGGGCGCAAGTAGAAGCTTTCTTT. Encoded protein: CASSLAGAQVEAFF.

In nucleotides, the CDR3 is TGTGCCACCAGTGATTTTGGCAACCTCAACACCGGGGAGCTGTTTTTT. This gives the protein CATSDFGNLNTGELFF. The genes are TRBV24-1 and TRBJ2-2; the D is unclear. CDR3 size: 16 residues. V was cut by 1 base and J by 2 bases, with 10 bases left in between. From germline, CDR1 is KGHDR and CDR2 SFDVKD.

The CDR3 sequence: CASSEQGLGEQYF. The CDR3 DNA is TGTGCCAGCAGTGAACAGGGCCTGGGGGAGCAGTACTTC. This chain joins TRBV6-1 and TRBJ2-7, with D possibly being TRBD1 (5 bases). From germline, CDR1 is MNHNS and CDR2 SASEGT. This CDR3 region has 13 residues. Trimming stripped 2 bases from V and 7 bases from J, with 12 bases between.

This rearrangement joins TRBV18 to TRBJ2-2; 7 bases agree with TRBD1. The V gene's germline CDR1 is KGHSH and CDR2 LQKENI. V trimming: 3 bases; J trimming: 4 bases; junction bases outside the gene matches: 8. The CDR3 is 16 residues long. Here the CDR3 reads CASSPSQTGSTGELFF. The CDR3 DNA is TGTGCCAGCTCACCCTCTCAGACAGGGAGCACCGGGGAGCTGTTTTTT.

The rearrangement links TRBV25-1 to TRBJ2-7; a possible D gene is TRBD1 (6 bases). Germline-derived CDR1 and CDR2 are MGHDK and SYGVNS. V was shortened by 5 bases and J by 7 bases, with 18 bases between the two germline ends. The CDR3 covers 14 residues. The DNA for the CDR3 is TGTGCCAGCAGTCCCCGAGCACAGGGTAAAGAGCAGTACTTC. Translation: CASSPRAQGKEQYF.

The chain combines TRBV9 with TRBJ1-6; tentative D call: TRBD1 (6 bases). Germline CDR1 SGDLS, CDR2 YYNGEE. V was cut by 0 bases and J by 10 bases, with 11 bases left in between. CDR3 size: 14 residues. This CDR3 reads CASSVDRAGSPLHF. Written as DNA, the CDR3 is TGTGCCAGCAGCGTAGACAGGGCCGGCTCACCCCTCCACTTT.

The rearrangement uses TRBV7-2 and TRBJ2-1; maybe TRBD2 (6 bases). CDR3 length: 15 residues. Per the germline V gene, CDR1 is SGHTA and CDR2 is FQGNSA. V was trimmed by 6 bases and J by 5 bases, leaving 17 bases between them. The CDR3 here is CASSQTSLRDNEQFF. The CDR3, as DNA: TGTGCCAGCAGTCAAACTAGCCTTCGCGACAATGAGCAGTTCTTC.

This chain joins TRBV7-9 and TRBJ2-7; 8 nucleotides line up with TRBD1. Germline CDR1 is SEHNR and CDR2 is FQNEAQ (reference sequence). The CDR3 runs 15 residues. V lost 1 base and J lost 4; bases outside the gene matches: 6. CDR3 coding DNA: TGTGCCAGCAGCTTAGAGCAGGGGGCAATTTACGAGCAGTACTTC. Its protein is CASSLEQGAIYEQYF.

The J gene is TRBJ1-1, the V gene TRBV12-5; 9 bases match TRBD1. CDR3 size: 14 residues. J gave up 4 bases and V 1 base, and 1 base lay outside the gene matches. CDR1 is LGHNT, CDR2 FRNRAP, per germline. The CDR3 sequence: CASGLDRGPTEAFF. In DNA form, the CDR3 reads TGTGCTAGTGGTTTGGACAGGGGGCCCACTGAAGCTTTCTTT.

This chain uses TRBV28 with TRBJ2-7; 7 bases map to TRBD1. The trim removed 4 bases at V and 3 bases at J, leaving 9 bases unmatched. The CDR3 contains 15 residues. Germline loops: CDR1 MDHEN, CDR2 SYDVKM. The CDR3 loop reads CASSSAGTDSYEQYF. DNA for the CDR3: TGTGCCAGCAGTTCGGCCGGGACAGATAGCTACGAGCAGTACTTC.

The V and J genes are TRBV11-1 and TRBJ2-3; D is unresolved. Trimming stripped 5 bases from V and 0 bases from J, with 12 bases between. Germline V lookup: CDR1 SGHAT, CDR2 FQDESV (reference sequence). The length of the CDR3 is 15 residues. The CDR3 here is CASSGLQRSTDTQYF. The CDR3 DNA reads TGTGCCAGCAGCGGTCTCCAGCGCAGCACAGATACGCAGTATTTT. The full variable domain, completed using reference TRBV11-1 and TRBJ2-3, is EAEVAQSPRYKITEKSQAVAFWCDPISGHATLYWYRQILGQGPELLVQFQDESVVDDSQLPKDRFSAERLKGVDSTLKIQPAELGDSAMYLCASSGLQRSTDTQYFGPGTRLTVL.

The CDR3 here is CASSQSLAGGKQFF. The CDR3 nucleotides read TGCGCCAGCAGCCAATCACTAGCGGGAGGTAAGCAGTTCTTC. The chain links TRBV4-3 to TRBJ2-1; 12 bases fit TRBD2. The CDR3 loop spans 14 amino acids. The germline V gene encodes CDR1 LGHNA and CDR2 YSLEER. After removal of 2 bases from V and 11 bases from J, the junction contained 4 bases not matched to a gene.

This CDR3 is CASSLRTSDNEQFF. In DNA form, the CDR3 reads TGTGCCAGCAGCTTACGGACTAGCGACAATGAGCAGTTCTTC. The chain links TRBV7-9 to TRBJ2-1, with 9 bases that match TRBD2. With V trimmed by 2 bases and J by 5 bases, 1 base remained unmatched. This CDR3 contains 14 residues. CDR1 is SEHNR, CDR2 FQNEAQ, per germline (reference sequence).

V is TRBV19 and J is TRBJ1-1; D unclear. Trimming took off 8 bases at V and 10 bases at J, with 14 bases between the two ends. The V gene's germline CDR1 is LNHDA and CDR2 SQIVND (reference sequence). The CDR3 extends over 11 amino acids. The CDR3 DNA reads as TGTGCCAGTGTTGACCGGGTGATAGCTTTCTTT. Protein: CASVDRVIAFF. The complete variable domain, with remaining parts taken from reference TRBV19 and TRBJ1-1, reads DGGITQSPKYLFRKEGQNVTLSCEQNLNHDAMYWYRQDPGQGLRLIYYSQIVNDFQKGDIAEGYSVSREKKESFPLTVTSAQKNPTAFYLCASVDRVIAFFGQGTRLTVV.

The chain combines TRBV3-1 (or the pseudogene TRBV3-2) with TRBJ1-2, with 8 bases that match TRBD1. From germline, CDR1 is LGHDT and CDR2 YNNKEL (reference sequence). V trimming: 8 bases; J trimming: 4 bases; junction bases outside the gene matches: 12. The length of the CDR3 is 15 residues. DNA of the CDR3: TGTGCCAGCGACTCCGGGACAGGACGAGCCTATGGCTACACCTTC. Amino acid sequence: CASDSGTGRAYGYTF.

The chain couples TRBV7-9 to TRBJ2-5, with D maybe TRBD1 (6 bases). V gave up 2 bases and J gave up 1 base, with 11 bases separating them. The CDR3 is 15 residues long. Germline lookup yields CDR1 SEHNR and CDR2 FQNEAQ (reference sequence). Written as DNA, the CDR3 is TGTGCCAGCAGCTTATACCGGACAGCCCAAGAGACCCAGTACTTC. It yields the protein CASSLYRTAQETQYF.

There are a few counts of this clone. This chain connects TRBV11-2 to TRBJ2-7; a weak D match, TRBD2 (5 bases). V gave up 4 bases and J gave up 3 bases, with 7 bases separating them. CDR3 size: 12 residues. Germline CDR1 and CDR2: SGHAT and FQNNGV. CDR3 nucleotide sequence: TGTGCCAGCAGCTCCCGGGACTACGAGCAGTACTTC. Its translation is CASSSRDYEQYF. Full variable domain (remainder filled in from reference TRBV11-2 and TRBJ2-7): EAGVAQSPRYKIIEKRQSVAFWCNPISGHATLYWYQQILGQGPKLLIQFQNNGVVDDSQLPKDRFSAERLKGVDSTLKIQPAKLEDSAVYLCASSSRDYEQYFGPGTRLTVT.

J is TRBJ2-2 and V is TRBV18; no definite D call. Between the trimmed V and J ends, which lost 3 bases and 0 bases, there was a span of 11 bases. The V gene's germline CDR1 is KGHSH and CDR2 LQKENI. The CDR3 covers 16 residues. CDR3 sequence reads: CASSPGVGANTGELFF. CDR3 nucleotides: TGTGCCAGCTCACCGGGCGTGGGTGCGAACACCGGGGAGCTGTTTTTT.

V is TRBV7-3 and J is TRBJ2-1, with D unclear. The V and J ends lost 4 bases and 7 bases respectively, with 11 bases between them. The CDR3 length is 13 residues. Germline V gives CDR1 SGHTA, CDR2 FQGTGA. CDR3 sequence (DNA): TGTGCCAGCAGCTCCCCAGGTTGGAATGAGCAGTTCTTC. Its translation is CASSSPGWNEQFF.

The rearrangement uses TRBV28 and TRBJ2-3; TRBD2 matches 7 bases. Trimming removed 2 bases from V and 2 bases from J; junction bases left unmatched: 10. The CDR3 runs to 17 residues. The germline CDR1 and CDR2 sequences are MDHEN and SYDVKM. The CDR3 reads CASSLPPFGRNTDTQYF. In nucleotides, the CDR3 is TGTGCCAGCAGTTTACCCCCCTTCGGGAGGAACACAGATACGCAGTATTTT. Filled out from reference TRBV28 and TRBJ2-3, the complete variable domain reads DVKVTQSSRYLVKRTGEKVFLECVQDMDHENMFWYRQDPGLGLRLIYFSYDVKMKEKGDIPEGYSVSREKKERFSLILESASTNQTSMYLCASSLPPFGRNTDTQYFGPGTRLTVL.

The genes are TRBV7-2 and TRBJ2-5, with 7 bases matching TRBD2. With 2 bases clipped from V and 5 bases from J, the junction kept 8 bases outside the gene matches. This CDR3 has 15 amino acids. The germline V gene has CDR1 SGHTA and CDR2 FQGNSA. This CDR3 reads CASSLSTGAGETQYF. CDR3 DNA sequence: TGTGCCAGCAGCTTATCTACGGGAGCGGGGGAGACCCAGTACTTC.

V is TRBV6-2 or TRBV6-3 and J is TRBJ1-4, with TRBD1 matching 8 bases. Germline V gene sequence: CDR1 MNHEY, CDR2 SVGEGT. V shed 2 bases and J 1 base; nucleotides not matched to a gene: 9. This CDR3 comprises 18 residues. The CDR3 sequence: CASSYEQGVAGTNEKLFF. CDR3 DNA: TGTGCCAGCAGTTACGAACAGGGGGTGGCCGGAACTAATGAAAAACTGTTTTTT.

The V call is TRBV9, the J call TRBJ2-1; tentatively, D is TRBD2 (5 bases). The germline CDR1 and CDR2 sequences are SGDLS and YYNGEE. Trimming took off 3 bases at V and 0 bases at J, with 7 bases between the two ends. The CDR3 has 14 amino acids. The chain's CDR3 is CASSGSGSYNEQFF. The CDR3 DNA sequence: TGTGCCAGCAGCGGGAGCGGCTCCTACAATGAGCAGTTCTTC.

This clone was found once. V is TRBV6-5 and J is TRBJ1-2; 8 nucleotides match TRBD1. The junction had 4 bases not matched to a gene; V was cut back by 6 bases and J by 4 bases. This CDR3 has 13 amino acids. Germline assignment: CDR1 MNHEY and CDR2 SVGAGI. This chain's CDR3 is CASRGRGPYGYTF. Written as DNA, the CDR3 is TGTGCCAGCAGGGGCAGGGGGCCCTATGGCTACACCTTC.

Regarding this clone: The same CDR3 also results from other DNA sequences found in this sample. The chain carries TRBV18 and TRBJ2-7, with D maybe TRBD1 (6 bases). The CDR3 runs to 14 residues. Per germline, CDR1 KGHSH and CDR2 LQKENI. Trimming shortened V by 6 bases and J by 3 bases, and 15 bases separated the two germline ends. CDR3 sequence: CASSPDRNSYEQYF. In nucleotides, the CDR3 is TGTGCCAGCTCCCCAGACAGGAACAGCTACGAGCAGTACTTC.

The chain recombines TRBV12-3 or TRBV12-4 with TRBJ1-5, with D possibly being TRBD1 (5 bases). V was clipped by 2 bases and J by 6 bases, with 8 bases between them. This CDR3 spans 13 amino acids. In nucleotides, the CDR3 is TGTGCCAGCAGTTTAAACCAGGGTCAGCCCCAGCATTTT. Its protein product is CASSLNQGQPQHF.

The chain carries TRBV7-2 and TRBJ2-7; TRBD2 agrees at 10 bases. The V gene's germline CDR1 is SGHTA and CDR2 FQGNSA. The length of the CDR3 is 14 residues. V lost 5 bases to trimming and J lost 6 bases; unmatched junction nucleotides: 7. CDR3 in DNA: TGTGCCAGCAGCACGGCTAGCGGGAGTCTCGAGCAGTACTTC. This sequence encodes CASSTASGSLEQYF.